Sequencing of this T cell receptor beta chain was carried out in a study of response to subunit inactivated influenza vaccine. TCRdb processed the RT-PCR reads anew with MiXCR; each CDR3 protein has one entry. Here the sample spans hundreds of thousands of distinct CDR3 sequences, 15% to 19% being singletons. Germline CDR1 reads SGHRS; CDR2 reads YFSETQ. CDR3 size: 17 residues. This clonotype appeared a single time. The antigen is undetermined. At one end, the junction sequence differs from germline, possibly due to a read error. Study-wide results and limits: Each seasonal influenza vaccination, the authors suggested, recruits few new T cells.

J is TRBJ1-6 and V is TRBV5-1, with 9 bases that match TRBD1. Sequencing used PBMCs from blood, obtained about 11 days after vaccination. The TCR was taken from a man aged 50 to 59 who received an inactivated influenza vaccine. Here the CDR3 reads CASRLETGGKINSPLHF. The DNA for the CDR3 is TGCGCCAGCAGATTGGAGACAGGGGGAAAGATTAATTCACCCCTCCACTTT.